A single sample gave rise to the 15 T cell receptor beta chains below, sequenced in a study of cytotoxic CD8 clonotypes in ibrutinib-treated CLL. Measured with immunoSEQ multiplex PCR; TCRdb has only the in-frame clones, and not every one. The table records around 200,000 clones, 60% to 80% of them present only once. Sequencing was performed on PBMCs, taken after 12 months of ibrutinib treatment. The receptors originated from a human donor with chronic lymphocytic leukemia.

CDR3 region: CASSPDVSSWVAFF. The DNA of the CDR3 is TGTGCCAGCTCACCGGACGTTTCGTCGTGGGTAGCTTTCTTT. This chain connects TRBV18 to TRBJ1-1, with D unresolved. V lost 3 bases and J lost 10, with 18 bases in between. The germline gives CDR1 KGHSH, CDR2 LQKENI. The CDR3 length is 14 residues.

This chain uses TRBV5-1 with TRBJ2-3; TRBD2 matches 7 bases. CDR1 SGHRS and CDR2 YFSETQ come from the germline V gene. Trimming took 4 bases from V and 3 from J; bases not matched to a gene: 11. The CDR3 is 16 amino acids. CDR3 amino acids: CASSPGTTIGTDTQYF. The DNA for the CDR3 is TGCGCCAGCAGCCCCGGGACTACCATTGGGACAGATACGCAGTATTTT.

J is TRBJ2-2 and V is TRBV12-5; the match to TRBD1 covers 7 bases. Germline trimming cut 1 base from V and 4 bases from J; bases unmatched to any gene: 9. The CDR3 runs to 17 residues. Germline V lookup: CDR1 LGHNT, CDR2 FRNRAP. The CDR3: CASGLGQGGRSTGELFF. The CDR3 nucleotides read TGTGCTAGTGGTTTGGGACAGGGCGGTAGAAGCACCGGGGAGCTGTTTTTT.

The chain uses TRBV27 and TRBJ1-1, with D perhaps matching TRBD1 (5 bases). The germline V gene encodes CDR1 MNHEY and CDR2 SMNVEV (reference sequence). The CDR3 consists of 15 residues. Trimming cost V 2 bases and J 3 bases, with 13 bases left between them. The CDR3 nucleotides read TGTGCCAGCAGTTTAAGGGACGCCCGAGACACTGAAGCTTTCTTT. Translation gives CASSLRDARDTEAFF.

This rearrangement joins TRBV6-5 to TRBJ2-7, with TRBD1 matching 10 bases. CDR3 length: 13 residues. The germline gives CDR1 MNHEY, CDR2 SVGAGI. The ends lost 6 bases at V and 7 bases at J; junction bases unmatched: 6. The CDR3 DNA is TGTGCCAGCAGCCCGGACAGGGGGGGTGAGCAGTACTTC. Protein: CASSPDRGGEQYF.

This chain connects TRBV7-8 to TRBJ2-3, with 7 positions matching TRBD1. J gave up 2 bases and V 5 bases, and 4 bases lay outside the gene matches. The CDR3 extends over 14 amino acids. Germline V CDR1 and CDR2: SGHVS, FQNEAQ. CDR3 nucleotide sequence: TGTGCCAGCAGCCGACAGGGATCCACAGATACGCAGTATTTT. Its translation: CASSRQGSTDTQYF.

The V gene is TRBV19, the J gene TRBJ2-3; 7 nucleotides match TRBD1. Germline V gives CDR1 LNHDA, CDR2 SQIVND (reference sequence). Losses at the gene ends were 5 bases for V and 3 bases for J; bases not matched to a gene: 8. This CDR3 contains 15 residues. The CDR3 DNA reads as TGTGCCAGTAGTCCAACAGGGGATCGGACAGATACGCAGTATTTT. Translation: CASSPTGDRTDTQYF.

This clone turned up a few times. J is TRBJ2-1 and V is TRBV4-2, with a weak D call TRBD1 (5 bases). The CDR3 has 16 residues. Germline V gives CDR1 LGHNA, CDR2 YNFKEQ. The V end was cut by 1 base, the J end by 0 bases, with 10 bases between. Here the CDR3 reads CASSQGWQGSYNEQFF. As DNA, the CDR3 is TGTGCCAGCAGCCAAGGTTGGCAGGGCTCCTACAATGAGCAGTTCTTC.

This sequence joins TRBV28 and TRBJ2-1; 9 positions agree with TRBD1. This CDR3 comprises 16 residues. The J segment lost 4 bases and the V segment lost 3 bases, leaving 7 bases of the junction unmatched. Germline CDR1 MDHEN, CDR2 SYDVKM. The CDR3 DNA is TGTGCCAGCAGTTTTGTAGGTGGACAGGGGTACAATGAGCAGTTCTTC. Translated: CASSFVGGQGYNEQFF.

This clone appeared a single time. The chain carries TRBV30 and TRBJ2-5; 8 nucleotides align to TRBD2. Germline V gene lookup returns CDR1 GTSNPN and CDR2 SVGIG (reference sequence). Trimming at V came to 4 bases and at J to 7 bases, leaving 11 bases not matched to a gene. The CDR3 is made up of 14 amino acids. CDR3 in DNA: TGTGCCTGGACCCCCTCTCCGGGGGGGATGACCCAGTACTTC. As protein: CAWTPSPGGMTQYF. The whole variable domain, filled in from reference TRBV30 and TRBJ2-5, reads SQTIHQWPATLVQPVGSPLSLECTVEGTSNPNLYWYRQAAGRGLQLLFYSVGIGQISSEVPQNLSASRPQDRQFILSSKKLLLSDSGFYLCAWTPSPGGMTQYFGPGTRLLVL.

The chain couples TRBV19 to TRBJ2-1; TRBD1 matches 9 bases. The CDR3 is 14 amino acids. V was pared by 10 bases and J by 2 bases, with 6 bases of the junction left unmatched. The germline V gene encodes CDR1 LNHDA and CDR2 SQIVND (reference sequence). The CDR3 bases are TGTGCCACCCGGGGACAGGGAACCTACAATGAGCAGTTCTTC. It codes for CATRGQGTYNEQFF.

The chain uses TRBV9 and TRBJ1-2; tentative D call: TRBD1 (6 bases). The CDR3 length is 16 residues. Looked up from germline, CDR1 is SGDLS and CDR2 is YYNGEE. The germline V and J ends were trimmed by 3 bases and 1 base, with 16 bases remaining between them. The CDR3 is CASSGGRTWLNYGYTF. Written as DNA, the CDR3 is TGTGCCAGCAGCGGGGGGCGCACCTGGCTTAACTATGGCTACACCTTC.

This chain uses TRBV10-2 with TRBJ2-7, with D possibly TRBD2 on 7 matching bases. This CDR3 region has 13 residues. Trimming removed 6 bases from V and 2 bases from J, with 11 bases in between. The germline V gene has CDR1 WSHSY and CDR2 SAAADI. CDR3 residues: CASREGGTYEQYF. For the CDR3, the DNA is TGCGCCAGCAGAGAGGGGGGGACCTACGAGCAGTACTTC.

This clone was detected a few times. The rearrangement links TRBV5-1 to TRBJ1-3; TRBD1 matches at 7 bases. The CDR3 contains 15 residues. Germline loops: CDR1 SGHRS, CDR2 YFSETQ. J lost 2 bases, V lost 2 bases, and 4 bases had no gene match. DNA for the CDR3: TGCGCCAGCAGCTTTACAGGGGTAGCTGGAAACACCATATATTTT. Translated: CASSFTGVAGNTIYF.

This chain connects TRBV7-2 to TRBJ1-2; TRBD1 is a possible D gene (6 bases). Germline CDR1 and CDR2: SGHTA and FQGNSA. The germline V and J ends were trimmed by 7 bases and 1 base, with 13 bases remaining between them. The CDR3 sequence is 14 residues long. CDR3 nucleotides: TGTGCCAGCAAGACAGGCGCTCTTAACTATGGCTACACCTTC. Protein sequence: CASKTGALNYGYTF. Together with reference TRBV7-2 and TRBJ1-2, the CDR3 gives the full variable domain: GAGVSQSPSNKVTEKGKDVELRCDPISGHTALYWYRQSLGQGLEFLIYFQGNSAPDKSGLPSDRFSAERTGGSVSTLTIQRTQQEDSAVYLCASKTGALNYGYTFGSGTRLTVV.